This TCR beta chain was recovered during a study of glioma-infiltrating T cells after dendritic cell vaccination. The PCR used 60 V beta and 13 J beta primers. Here immunoSEQ multiplex PCR was the method, and the copy in TCRdb shows in-frame clones only, minus some. The top ten clones hold around 3.2% of a sample with under 100,000 clones, about 85% of them seen once. The study's findings and limits: Complete blood and tumor specimen sets were limited to few patients.

Note on this clone: Its antigen is not identified.

CDR1 and CDR2 from the germline V gene are SGHNT and YYREEE (reference sequence). The length of the CDR3 is 18 residues. With 4 bases clipped from V and 3 bases from J, the junction kept 14 bases outside the gene matches. All glioblastoma patients lacked an isocitrate dehydrogenase mutation. PBMC were collected before vaccination, two weeks after the third vaccination, and at progression. Sample: blood, taken before dendritic cell vaccination. V and J are TRBV5-4 and TRBJ2-3; 10 bases match TRBD2. The receptor was derived from a human donor with glioblastoma. The CDR3 DNA reads TGTGCCAGCAGCCCGGAGATCTCGGGACTAGCGTGGACAGATACGCAGTATTTT. Translating it yields CASSPEISGLAWTDTQYF. The complete variable domain, with remaining parts taken from reference TRBV5-4 and TRBJ2-3, reads ETGVTQSPTHLIKTRGQQVTLRCSSQSGHNTVSWYQQALGQGPQFIFQYYREEENGRGNFPPRFSGLQFPNYSSELNVNALELDDSALYLCASSPEISGLAWTDTQYFGPGTRLTVL.